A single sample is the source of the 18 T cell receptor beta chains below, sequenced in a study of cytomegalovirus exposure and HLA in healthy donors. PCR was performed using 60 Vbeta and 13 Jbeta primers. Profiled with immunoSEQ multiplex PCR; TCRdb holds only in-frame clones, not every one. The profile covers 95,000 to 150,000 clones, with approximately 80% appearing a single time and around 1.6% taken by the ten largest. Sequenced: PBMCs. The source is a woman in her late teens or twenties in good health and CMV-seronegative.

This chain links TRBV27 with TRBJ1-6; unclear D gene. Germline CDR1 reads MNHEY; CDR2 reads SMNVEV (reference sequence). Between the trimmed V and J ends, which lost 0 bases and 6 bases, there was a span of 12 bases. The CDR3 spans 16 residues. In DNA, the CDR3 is TGTGCCAGCAGTTTATCGGCGAGGGCCCCTAATTCACCCCTCCACTTT. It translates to CASSLSARAPNSPLHF.

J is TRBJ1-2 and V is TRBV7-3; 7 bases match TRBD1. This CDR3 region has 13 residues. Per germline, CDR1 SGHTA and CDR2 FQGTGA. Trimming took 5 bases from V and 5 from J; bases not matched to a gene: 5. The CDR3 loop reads CASSLLQGYGYTF. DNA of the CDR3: TGTGCCAGCAGCCTGCTACAGGGGTATGGCTACACCTTC.

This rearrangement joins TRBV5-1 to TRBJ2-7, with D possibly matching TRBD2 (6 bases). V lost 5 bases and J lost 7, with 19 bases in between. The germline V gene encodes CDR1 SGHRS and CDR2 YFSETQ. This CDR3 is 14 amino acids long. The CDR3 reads CASRPDAAGGEQYF. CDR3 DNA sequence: TGCGCCAGCAGGCCCGACGCCGCCGGGGGAGAGCAGTACTTC.

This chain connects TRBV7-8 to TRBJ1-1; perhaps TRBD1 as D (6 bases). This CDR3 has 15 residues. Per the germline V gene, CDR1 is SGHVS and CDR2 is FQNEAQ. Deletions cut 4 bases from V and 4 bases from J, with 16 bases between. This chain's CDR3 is CASSSQGTVITEAFF. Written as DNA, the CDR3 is TGTGCCAGCAGCTCCCAGGGGACGGTTATCACTGAAGCTTTCTTT.

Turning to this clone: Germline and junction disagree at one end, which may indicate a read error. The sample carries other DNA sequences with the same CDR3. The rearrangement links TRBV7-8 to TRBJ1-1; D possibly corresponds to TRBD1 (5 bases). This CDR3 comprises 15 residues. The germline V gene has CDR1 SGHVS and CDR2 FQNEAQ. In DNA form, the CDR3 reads TGTGCTAGCAGCACGTCTGGGGGGTTGAACACTGAAGCTTTCTTT. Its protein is CASSTSGGLNTEAFF.

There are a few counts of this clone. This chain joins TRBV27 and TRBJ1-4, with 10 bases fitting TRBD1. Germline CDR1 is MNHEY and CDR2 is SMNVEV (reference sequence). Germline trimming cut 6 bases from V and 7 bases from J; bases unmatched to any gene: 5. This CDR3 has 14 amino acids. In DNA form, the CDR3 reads TGTGCCAGCAGCTCCGACAGGGGGCTTGAAAAACTGTTTTTT. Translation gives CASSSDRGLEKLFF.

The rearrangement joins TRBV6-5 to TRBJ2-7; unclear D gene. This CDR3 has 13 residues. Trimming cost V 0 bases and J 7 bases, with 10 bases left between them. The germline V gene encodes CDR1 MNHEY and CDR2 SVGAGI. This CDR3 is CASSYSTEREQYF. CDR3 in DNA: TGTGCCAGCAGTTACTCGACCGAGAGGGAGCAGTACTTC.

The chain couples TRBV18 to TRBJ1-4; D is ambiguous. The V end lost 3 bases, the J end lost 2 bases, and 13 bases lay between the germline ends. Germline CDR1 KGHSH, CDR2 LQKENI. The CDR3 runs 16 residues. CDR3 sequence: CASSPTLLETNEKLFF. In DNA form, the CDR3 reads TGTGCCAGCTCACCGACCCTTCTAGAGACTAATGAAAAACTGTTTTTT.

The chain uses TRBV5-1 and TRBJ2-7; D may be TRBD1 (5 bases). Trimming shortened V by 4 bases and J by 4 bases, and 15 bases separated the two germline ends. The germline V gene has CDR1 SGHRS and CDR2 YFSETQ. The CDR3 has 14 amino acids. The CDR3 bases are TGCGCCAGCAGCGATTCAGGGCCGTCGTACGAGCAGTACTTC. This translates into CASSDSGPSYEQYF.

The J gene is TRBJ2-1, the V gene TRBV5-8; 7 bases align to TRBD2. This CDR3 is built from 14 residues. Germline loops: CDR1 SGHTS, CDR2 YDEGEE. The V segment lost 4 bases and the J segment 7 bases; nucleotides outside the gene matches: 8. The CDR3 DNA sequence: TGTGCCAGCAGCCTGGGACTGGGGGGGAATGAGCAGTTCTTC. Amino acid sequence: CASSLGLGGNEQFF.

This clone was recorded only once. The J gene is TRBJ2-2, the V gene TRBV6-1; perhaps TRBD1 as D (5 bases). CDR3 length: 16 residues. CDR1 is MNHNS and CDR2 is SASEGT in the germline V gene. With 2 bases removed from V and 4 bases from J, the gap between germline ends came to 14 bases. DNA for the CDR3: TGTGCCAGCAGTGAATTTCCAGGGATGAGCACCGGGGAGCTGTTTTTT. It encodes CASSEFPGMSTGELFF.

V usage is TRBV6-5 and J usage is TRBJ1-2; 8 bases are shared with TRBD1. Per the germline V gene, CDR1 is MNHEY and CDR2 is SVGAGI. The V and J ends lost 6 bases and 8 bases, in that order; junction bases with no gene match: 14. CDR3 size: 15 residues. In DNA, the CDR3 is TGTGCCAGCAGCAAGACCTTACAGGGGGGAGAGGGCTACACCTTC. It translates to CASSKTLQGGEGYTF.

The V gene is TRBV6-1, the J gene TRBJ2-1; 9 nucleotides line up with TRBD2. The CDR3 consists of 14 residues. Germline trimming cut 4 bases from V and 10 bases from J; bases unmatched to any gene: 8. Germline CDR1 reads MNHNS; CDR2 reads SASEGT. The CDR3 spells CASSVGGRAQEQFF. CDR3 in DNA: TGTGCCAGCAGTGTCGGCGGGAGGGCCCAAGAGCAGTTCTTC.

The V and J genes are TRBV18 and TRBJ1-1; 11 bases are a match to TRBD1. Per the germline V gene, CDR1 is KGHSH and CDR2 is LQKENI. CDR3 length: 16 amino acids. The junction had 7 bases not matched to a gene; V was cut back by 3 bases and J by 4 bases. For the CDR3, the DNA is TGTGCCAGCTCACCCCCGTGGGACAGGGGGTTCACTGAAGCTTTCTTT. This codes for CASSPPWDRGFTEAFF.

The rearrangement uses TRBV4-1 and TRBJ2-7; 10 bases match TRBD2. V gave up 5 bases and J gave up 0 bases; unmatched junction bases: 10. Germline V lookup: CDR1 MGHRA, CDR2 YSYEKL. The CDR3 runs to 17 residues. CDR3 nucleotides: TGCGCCAGCAGCGTCGCCCGCACTAGCGGGAACTCCTACGAGCAGTACTTC. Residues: CASSVARTSGNSYEQYF.

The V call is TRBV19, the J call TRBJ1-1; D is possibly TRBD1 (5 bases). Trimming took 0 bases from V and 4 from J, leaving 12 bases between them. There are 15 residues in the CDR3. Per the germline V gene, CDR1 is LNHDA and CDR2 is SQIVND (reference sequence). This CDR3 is CASSIESWDFTEAFF. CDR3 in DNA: TGTGCCAGTAGTATAGAAAGTTGGGACTTCACTGAAGCTTTCTTT.

The CDR3, as DNA: TGCGCCAGCAGTGAGGGGACAGGGGAAGGCTACACCTTC. It specifies CASSEGTGEGYTF. V gene TRBV10-2 combines with J gene TRBJ1-2; 10 bases fit TRBD1. Per germline, CDR1 WSHSY and CDR2 SAAADI. The CDR3 spans 13 residues. With V trimmed by 2 bases and J by 8 bases, 2 bases remained unmatched.

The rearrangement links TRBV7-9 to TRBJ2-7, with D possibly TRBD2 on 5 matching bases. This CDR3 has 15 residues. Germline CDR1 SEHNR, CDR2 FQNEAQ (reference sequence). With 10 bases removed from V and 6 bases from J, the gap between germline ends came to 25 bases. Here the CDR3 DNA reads TGTGCCATAGGTGCCGAGGGCCCGGCTTTGGGCGAGCAGTACTTC. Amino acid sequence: CAIGAEGPALGEQYF.